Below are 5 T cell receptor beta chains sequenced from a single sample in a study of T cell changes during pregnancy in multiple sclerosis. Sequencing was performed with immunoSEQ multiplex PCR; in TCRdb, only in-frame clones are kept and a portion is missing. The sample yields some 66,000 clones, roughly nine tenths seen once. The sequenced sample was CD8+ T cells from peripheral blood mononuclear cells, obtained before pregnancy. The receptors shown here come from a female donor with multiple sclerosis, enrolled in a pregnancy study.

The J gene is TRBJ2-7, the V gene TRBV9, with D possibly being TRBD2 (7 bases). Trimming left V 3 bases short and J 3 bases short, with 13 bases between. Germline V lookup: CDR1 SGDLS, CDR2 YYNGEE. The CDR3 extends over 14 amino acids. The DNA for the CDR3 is TGTGCCAGCAGCGCCGGGGGGCTAAGCTACGAGCAGTACTTC. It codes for CASSAGGLSYEQYF.

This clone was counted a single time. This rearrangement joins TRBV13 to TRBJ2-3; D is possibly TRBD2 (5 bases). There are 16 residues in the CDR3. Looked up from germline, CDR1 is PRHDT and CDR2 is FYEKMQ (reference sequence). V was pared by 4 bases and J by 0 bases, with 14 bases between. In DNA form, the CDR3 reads TGTGCCAGCAGCTCCAACCCCGGGGAAAGCACAGATACGCAGTATTTT. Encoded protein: CASSSNPGESTDTQYF.

The CDR3 DNA follows: TGTGCCAGTAGTTACACGGCGGGGACTGAAGCTTTCTTT. This encodes CASSYTAGTEAFF. The chain combines TRBV19 with TRBJ1-1; D ambiguous. Trimming removed 5 bases at V and 5 bases at J, with 12 bases between. CDR1 and CDR2 from the germline V gene are LNHDA and SQIVND (reference sequence). The CDR3 is made up of 13 amino acids.

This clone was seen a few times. Here the CDR3 reads CASSLRGQGFMSPLHF. CDR3 nucleotides: TGTGCCAGCAGCTTGCGGGGACAGGGTTTCATGTCACCCCTCCACTTT. The V call is TRBV11-2, the J call TRBJ1-6; 9 bases are shared with TRBD1. CDR3 size: 16 residues. J gave up 10 bases and V 3 bases, and 10 bases lay outside the gene matches. Germline CDR1 reads SGHAT; CDR2 reads FQNNGV.

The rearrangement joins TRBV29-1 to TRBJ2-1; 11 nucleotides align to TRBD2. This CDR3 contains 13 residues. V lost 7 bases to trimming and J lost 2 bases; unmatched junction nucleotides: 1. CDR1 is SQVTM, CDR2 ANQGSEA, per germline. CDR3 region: CSASGGPYNEQFF. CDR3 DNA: TGCAGCGCTAGCGGGGGGCCCTACAATGAGCAGTTCTTC.